The 4 T cell receptor beta chains below all came from one sample that was sequenced in a study. TCRdb's table, derived via immunoSEQ multiplex PCR, lists solely in-frame clones and lacks some. The repertoire holds roughly 68,000 clones, around 93% seen once, with 4.4% in the top ten. The sequenced sample consisted of PBMCs. Every receptor here comes from a man aged 40-50 years with rheumatoid arthritis.

The chain carries TRBV29-1 and TRBJ2-5; D is unresolved. Deletions cut 0 bases from V and 4 bases from J, with 3 bases between. CDR1 and CDR2 from the germline V gene are SQVTM and ANQGSEA. The CDR3 is 11 amino acids. CDR3 DNA: TGCAGCGTTGAAGACCGAGAGACCCAGTACTTC. It yields the protein CSVEDRETQYF.

The V and J genes are TRBV28 and TRBJ2-3; D perhaps matches TRBD1 (5 bases). Between the trimmed V and J ends, which lost 3 bases and 0 bases, there was a span of 7 bases. The germline V gene encodes CDR1 MDHEN and CDR2 SYDVKM. This CDR3 comprises 14 residues. CDR3 sequence: CASSFQGSTDTQYF. CDR3 nucleotide sequence: TGTGCCAGCAGTTTCCAGGGTAGCACAGATACGCAGTATTTT.

The chain carries TRBV11-1 and TRBJ1-6; 8 bases agree with TRBD1. The CDR3 sequence is 16 residues long. Unmatched junction bases numbered 7, after V lost 3 bases and J lost 6 bases. Germline V lookup: CDR1 SGHAT, CDR2 FQDESV (reference sequence). Written as DNA, the CDR3 is TGTGCCAGCAGCTTTCGACAGGGGAGAAGTAATTCACCCCTCCACTTT. It is translated as CASSFRQGRSNSPLHF.

This rearrangement joins TRBV5-1 to TRBJ2-7; D not certain. V dropped 4 bases and J dropped 3 bases, with 14 bases sitting between them. The CDR3 sequence is 14 residues long. Germline loops: CDR1 SGHRS, CDR2 YFSETQ. The CDR3, as DNA: TGCGCCAGCAGCACCCTAGAAGGGTTCTACGAGCAGTACTTC. This sequence encodes CASSTLEGFYEQYF.